These T cell receptor beta chains were read from a single sample in a study of T cells in Graves' hyperthyroidism and ophthalmopathy. From the multiplex PCR reads, TCRdb called clonotypes with MiXCR, one entry per CDR3 protein. The table has 500,000 to 650,000 distinct CDR3 sequences, roughly 15% seen once. The specimen was blood. Every receptor here comes from a woman between 45 and 60 years old with Graves' ophthalmopathy. Each CDR3 is given with its conserved first and last residue. A D gene is named only where the DNA matches it firmly. The size entry is marked missing in some rows and otherwise reads once, few, many or a size class.

length | D | size | J | V | CDR3 | DNA
13 | - | many | TRBJ2-7 | TRBV2 | CASNLLGDGGQYF | TGTGCCAGCAACCTCCTTGGGGACGGCGGGCAGTACTTC
14 | - | - | TRBJ1-2 | TRBV20-1 | CSARDRNRDYGCTF | TGCAGTGCTAGAGATCGCAACAGGGACTATGGCTGCACCTTC
15 | TRBD2 | many | TRBJ2-3 | TRBV5-1 | CASSQGTSSTDTQYF | TGCGCCAGCAGCCAAGGGACTAGTAGCACAGATACGCAGTATTTT
20 | - | - | TRBJ1-2 | TRBV4-2 | CASSQDRDGLQGQSNYGYTF | TGTGCCAGCAGCCAAGATCGAGATGGTCTTCAGGGACAATCTAACTATGGCTACACCTTC
15 | TRBD2 | - | TRBJ2-1 | TRBV5-1 | CASSSSSGRADEQFF | TGCGCCAGCAGCAGCTCTAGCGGGAGGGCCGATGAGCAGTTCTTC
15 | - | - | TRBJ1-6 | TRBV11-2 | CASSSSRDNYSPLHF | TGTGCCAGCAGCTCCTCCCGGGACAACTATTCACCCCTCCACTTT
11 | - | many | TRBJ2-2 | TRBV7-9 | CASSADRELFF | TGTGCCAGCAGCGCGGACCGGGAGCTGTTTTTT
14 | TRBD2 | many | TRBJ2-7 | TRBV20-1 | CSARLAGYSYEQYF | TGCAGTGCTAGACTAGCGGGGTATTCCTACGAGCAGTACTTC
18 | - | many | TRBJ1-6 | TRBV27 | CASSSQQGVGSYNSPLHF | TGTGCCAGCAGTTCTCAACAGGGTGTGGGGTCTTATAATTCACCCCTCCACTTT
14 | TRBD2 | many | TRBJ2-7 | TRBV5-1 | CASSLPSGSSEQYF | TGCGCCAGCAGCTTGCCTAGCGGGAGTAGCGAGCAGTACTTC
14 | - | many | TRBJ2-5 | TRBV29-1 | CSVEGRVRKETQYF | TGCAGCGTTGAGGGCAGGGTCAGGAAAGAGACCCAGTACTTC
13 | - | many | TRBJ1-2 | TRBV12-3/TRBV12-4 | CASSQGQGWGYTF | TGTGCCAGCAGCCAGGGTCAGGGATGGGGCTACACCTTC
13 | - | few | TRBJ2-7 | TRBV20-1 | CSARGSTTYEQYF | TGCAGTGCTAGAGGGTCCACAACTTACGAGCAGTACTTC
13 | - | few | TRBJ2-1 | TRBV2 | CASSQGVGGEQFF | TGTGCCAGCAGCCAAGGGGTTGGGGGTGAGCAGTTCTTC
14 | - | many | TRBJ2-3 | TRBV5-1 | CASSWTEVSGTQYF | TGCGCCAGCAGCTGGACGGAGGTGAGCGGTACGCAGTATTTT
16 | TRBD2 | many | TRBJ2-1 | TRBV11-1 | CASSTKGLAGTNEQFF | TGTGCCAGCAGCACCAAGGGACTAGCGGGGACCAATGAGCAGTTCTTC
15 | - | many | TRBJ2-2 | TRBV2 | CASRKAAGSTGELFF | TGTGCCAGCAGGAAGGCGGCAGGGTCAACCGGGGAGCTGTTTTTT
13 | - | few | TRBJ1-4 | TRBV9 | CASSAHASEKLFF | TGTGCCAGCAGCGCCCACGCGTCAGAAAAACTGTTTTTT